This T cell receptor (beta chain) was captured by sequencing in a study of blood T cell repertoires in COVID-19. Whole-study context: T cells, B-cell-depleted T cells, or PBMCs provided the cDNA or gDNA that served as material.

Here immunoSEQ multiplex PCR was the method, and the copy in TCRdb shows in-frame clones only, minus some. The repertoire consists of tens of thousands of clones, with roughly 82% occurring once and the leading ten covering roughly 13%. V gave up 6 bases and J gave up 1 base; unmatched junction bases: 8. Germline assignment: CDR1 SQVTM and CDR2 ANQGSEA. This CDR3 comprises 15 residues. This sequence was found in a woman aged 80 or older with acute or convalescent COVID-19. Sequencing input: peripheral blood. The chain recombines TRBV29-1 with TRBJ2-3; 9 positions agree with TRBD2. The CDR3 is CSVGAGGRGTDTQYF. As DNA, the CDR3 is TGCAGCGTGGGCGCGGGGGGGAGAGGCACAGATACGCAGTATTTT.